Each of the 32 T cell receptor beta chains below was sequenced from the same sample in a study of blood T cell repertoires in COVID-19. Method: immunoSEQ multiplex PCR; TCRdb's copy keeps in-frame clones and lacks some. The table shows some 180,000 clones, with about 77% occurring only once. Input material: peripheral blood. These TCRs come from a woman older than 75 with active or convalescent COVID-19.

This chain joins TRBV28 and TRBJ1-5; D perhaps matches TRBD1 (6 bases). V lost 3 bases to trimming and J lost 0 bases, with 12 bases between them. Germline lookup yields CDR1 MDHEN and CDR2 SYDVKM. The CDR3 contains 16 residues. Here the CDR3 DNA reads TGTGCCAGCAGTTTTTTGTCAGGGGCTAGCAATCAGCCCCAGCATTTT. This encodes CASSFLSGASNQPQHF.

The chain links TRBV7-2 to TRBJ2-7; TRBD1 might be the D (6 bases). The V end lost 1 base, the J end lost 0 bases, and 13 bases lay between the germline ends. The germline CDR1 and CDR2 sequences are SGHTA and FQGNSA. This CDR3 is 16 amino acids long. The CDR3 DNA follows: TGTGCCAGCAGCTTAGTGGACAGCCCATTCTCCTACGAGCAGTACTTC. This codes for CASSLVDSPFSYEQYF. Based on the CDR3 plus reference TRBV7-2 and TRBJ2-7, the full variable domain is GAGVSQSPSNKVTEKGKDVELRCDPISGHTALYWYRQSLGQGLEFLIYFQGNSAPDKSGLPSDRFSAERTGGSVSTLTIQRTQQEDSAVYLCASSLVDSPFSYEQYFGPGTRLTVT.

A single count supports this clone. V gene TRBV29-1 combines with J gene TRBJ1-3; D remains unclear. V gave up 7 bases and J gave up 3 bases, with 13 bases separating them. Germline V gene lookup returns CDR1 SQVTM and CDR2 ANQGSEA. The CDR3 contains 13 residues. CDR3 loop: CSAAGGYGNTIYF. CDR3 DNA sequence: TGCAGCGCGGCGGGAGGGTATGGAAACACCATATATTTT.

V is TRBV5-1 and J is TRBJ2-4; D is unclear. The V end lost 0 bases, the J end lost 7 bases, and 11 bases lay between the germline ends. The CDR3 is 14 amino acids. Germline CDR1 is SGHRS and CDR2 is YFSETQ. The chain's CDR3 is CASSLAVGANIQYF. As DNA, the CDR3 is TGCGCCAGCAGCTTGGCCGTGGGCGCGAACATTCAGTACTTC.

The chain couples TRBV7-2 to TRBJ1-5; D remains unclear. The CDR3 consists of 14 residues. V was clipped by 2 bases and J by 0 bases, with 5 bases between them. Germline assignment: CDR1 SGHTA and CDR2 FQGNSA. The CDR3 coding sequence is TGTGCCAGCAGCTTAACCTATAGCAATCAGCCCCAGCATTTT. This sequence encodes CASSLTYSNQPQHF.

The chain joins TRBV7-8 to TRBJ1-2, with 8 bases identical to TRBD1. Germline-derived CDR1 and CDR2 are SGHVS and FQNEAQ. This CDR3 has 16 amino acids. With 0 bases clipped from V and 3 bases from J, the junction kept 6 bases outside the gene matches. CDR3 coding DNA: TGTGCCAGCAGCTTAGCCCGGGACAGGAGCTACTATGGCTACACCTTC. This codes for CASSLARDRSYYGYTF.

The chain joins TRBV10-3 to TRBJ2-5; TRBD2 matches at 7 bases. The CDR3 is 14 residues long. Germline V lookup: CDR1 ENHRY, CDR2 SYGVKD. J lost 1 base, V lost 9 bases, and 8 bases had no gene match. The CDR3 here is CAIRGGAVQETQYF. Written as DNA, the CDR3 is TGTGCCATTAGGGGAGGGGCGGTCCAAGAGACCCAGTACTTC.

The rearrangement joins TRBV6-5 to TRBJ2-2; 8 bases fit TRBD1. This CDR3 has 14 residues. The germline CDR1 and CDR2 sequences are MNHEY and SVGAGI. V lost 2 bases to trimming and J lost 6 bases; unmatched junction nucleotides: 2. CDR3 nucleotides: TGTGCCAGCAGTTACCCAGGGGGCTCCGGGGAGCTGTTTTTT. It is translated as CASSYPGGSGELFF.

This rearrangement joins TRBV6-2 or TRBV6-3 to TRBJ1-1, with TRBD1 identical over 8 bases. The CDR3 totals 12 residues. CDR1 is MNHEY and CDR2 is SVGEGT in the germline V gene. The junction had 12 bases not matched to a gene; V was cut back by 7 bases and J by 14 bases. Written as DNA, the CDR3 is TGTGCCAGCACCCCCGGACAGGGTCGGCCATTCTTT. It yields the protein CASTPGQGRPFF.

The rearrangement joins TRBV7-3 to TRBJ2-1; D is unresolved. This CDR3 region has 16 residues. Trimming cost V 5 bases and J 5 bases, with 19 bases left between them. Germline CDR1 SGHTA, CDR2 FQGTGA. The CDR3 DNA follows: TGTGCCAGCAGCCCCAGAGAGGTTTTGACTCACAATGAGCAGTTCTTC. Protein: CASSPREVLTHNEQFF.

The table lists this clone with a few counts. The J gene is TRBJ1-4, the V gene TRBV4-1; 12 bases are shared with TRBD1. The CDR3 totals 16 residues. Per germline, CDR1 MGHRA and CDR2 YSYEKL. The ends lost 3 bases at V and 7 bases at J; junction bases unmatched: 6. This CDR3 reads CASSHSGTGGGEKLFF. CDR3 coding DNA: TGCGCCAGCAGCCACAGCGGGACAGGGGGCGGTGAAAAACTGTTTTTT.

CDR3 DNA sequence: TGCAGCGGCAGTTCGGGGGAGACCCAGTACTTC. Protein sequence: CSGSSGETQYF. The chain couples TRBV20-1 to TRBJ2-5, with a weak D call TRBD2 (5 bases). Germline V gene lookup returns CDR1 DFQATT and CDR2 SNEGSKA (reference sequence). This CDR3 is 11 amino acids long.

This clone was recorded once. The rearrangement uses TRBV27 and TRBJ2-7; D perhaps matches TRBD1 (5 bases). The V end lost 1 base, the J end lost 6 bases, and 13 bases lay between the germline ends. The CDR3 length is 14 residues. Germline CDR1 reads MNHEY; CDR2 reads SMNVEV (reference sequence). The CDR3 loop reads CASSLLTGKGEQYF. The DNA of the CDR3 is TGTGCCAGCAGTTTATTAACAGGCAAGGGCGAGCAGTACTTC.

The gene calls are TRBV10-2 and TRBJ1-2; 9 bases align to TRBD1. The CDR3 spans 16 residues. J gave up 3 bases and V 6 bases, and 11 bases lay outside the gene matches. Germline V CDR1 and CDR2: WSHSY, SAAADI. The CDR3 DNA sequence: TGCGCCAGCAGCCAGGACAGGGGCCGGGAAGACTATGGCTACACCTTC. It is translated as CASSQDRGREDYGYTF.

This chain connects TRBV2 to TRBJ1-1; a weak D match, TRBD1 (5 bases). V was pared by 7 bases and J by 3 bases, with 12 bases between. The CDR3 is 13 amino acids. Germline values: CDR1 SNHLY, CDR2 FYNNEI. The CDR3 sequence: CASTRDSYTEAFF. CDR3 in DNA: TGTGCCAGCACGCGCGACAGCTACACTGAAGCTTTCTTT.

The chain recombines TRBV14 with TRBJ2-7; 9 nucleotides agree with TRBD1. CDR1 and CDR2 from the germline V gene are SGHDN and FVKESK. Trimming took 0 bases from V and 4 from J; bases not matched to a gene: 7. This CDR3 contains 16 residues. This chain's CDR3 is CASSQDGHRGRYEQYF. As DNA, the CDR3 is TGTGCCAGCAGCCAAGATGGCCACAGGGGGCGGTACGAGCAGTACTTC.

This sequence joins TRBV18 and TRBJ1-3; D is unresolved. Trimming pared 1 base from V and 0 bases from J, leaving 13 bases between. Germline V gene sequence: CDR1 KGHSH, CDR2 LQKENI. The CDR3 totals 17 residues. The CDR3 reads CASSPLLPYSSGNTIYF. The DNA for the CDR3 is TGTGCCAGCTCACCACTGCTACCATACTCCTCTGGAAACACCATATATTTT. Variable domain in full (rest from reference TRBV18 and TRBJ1-3): NAGVMQNPRHLVRRRGQEARLRCSPMKGHSHVYWYRQLPEEGLKFMVYLQKENIIDESGMPKERFSAEFPKEGPSILRIQQVVRGDSAAYFCASSPLLPYSSGNTIYFGEGSWLTVV.

The chain carries TRBV5-4 and TRBJ2-5; D possibly corresponds to TRBD2 (7 bases). The germline V gene encodes CDR1 SGHNT and CDR2 YYREEE (reference sequence). The CDR3 consists of 15 residues. Trimming took 1 base from V and 0 from J, leaving 10 bases between them. The CDR3: CASSLRGAYQETQYF. In DNA, the CDR3 is TGTGCCAGCAGCTTGCGGGGGGCTTACCAAGAGACCCAGTACTTC.

J is TRBJ1-2 and V is TRBV5-1; D gene unclear. Between the trimmed V and J ends, which lost 2 bases and 6 bases, there was a span of 11 bases. Germline assignment: CDR1 SGHRS and CDR2 YFSETQ. This CDR3 comprises 13 residues. CDR3 in amino acids: CASSFNRNNGYTF. The CDR3 DNA is TGCGCCAGCAGCTTTAACCGAAACAATGGCTACACCTTC.

Comment on this clone: The identical CDR3 is also encoded by other nucleotide sequences in the sample. V gene TRBV7-9 combines with J gene TRBJ1-1; no definite D call. The germline gives CDR1 SEHNR, CDR2 FQNEAQ (reference sequence). This CDR3 contains 14 residues. The ends were cut back, 1 base at V and 1 base at J, with 7 bases in the middle. This CDR3 is CASSLGTGNTEAFF. The CDR3 DNA sequence: TGTGCCAGCAGCTTAGGGACTGGGAACACTGAAGCTTTCTTT.

The chain employs TRBV5-6 and TRBJ2-5, with TRBD2 identical over 7 bases. Germline V lookup: CDR1 SGHDT, CDR2 YYEEEE. Germline trimming cut 4 bases from V and 5 bases from J; bases unmatched to any gene: 5. This CDR3 region has 13 residues. The CDR3 DNA sequence: TGTGCCAGCAGCGGGAGGGTGGCGGAGACCCAGTACTTC. The encoded protein is CASSGRVAETQYF.

The genes are TRBV6-6 and TRBJ1-6; 8 bases line up with TRBD1. This CDR3 has 13 amino acids. Germline V CDR1 and CDR2: MNHNY, SVGAGI (reference sequence). V lost 5 bases and J lost 11; bases outside the gene matches: 5. This chain's CDR3 is CASSPGGATPLHF. CDR3 bases: TGTGCCAGCAGTCCAGGGGGCGCGACACCCCTCCACTTT.

The rearrangement joins TRBV6-5 to TRBJ1-1; D gene ambiguous. CDR3 length: 13 amino acids. The germline V gene has CDR1 MNHEY and CDR2 SVGAGI. V dropped 6 bases and J dropped 5 bases, with 13 bases sitting between them. The CDR3 spells CASRTYHWTEAFF. CDR3 nucleotides: TGTGCCAGCAGAACATACCATTGGACTGAAGCTTTCTTT.

This chain joins TRBV29-1 and TRBJ1-6, with TRBD1 identical over 9 bases. The V segment lost 4 bases and the J segment 9 bases; nucleotides outside the gene matches: 4. The germline CDR1 and CDR2 sequences are SQVTM and ANQGSEA. The CDR3 totals 13 residues. The CDR3 is CSVAQGAGSPLHF. CDR3 sequence (DNA): TGCAGCGTTGCACAGGGGGCGGGTTCACCCCTCCACTTT.

The chain couples TRBV18 to TRBJ2-6, with 9 bases identical to TRBD2. V was clipped by 2 bases and J by 2 bases; unmatched bases: 1. Germline V gives CDR1 KGHSH, CDR2 LQKENI. The CDR3 is 16 amino acids. The CDR3 reads CASSPSGGTGANVLTF. CDR3 DNA: TGTGCCAGCTCACCAAGCGGGGGGACTGGGGCCAACGTCCTGACTTTC.

The J gene is TRBJ2-2, the V gene TRBV5-6; 7 bases align to TRBD1. Germline CDR1 reads SGHDT; CDR2 reads YYEEEE. The CDR3 length is 18 residues. The junction had 8 bases not matched to a gene; V was cut back by 0 bases and J by 0 bases. In DNA, the CDR3 is TGTGCCAGCAGCTTGGTCCGGAGGACAGGAGCGAACACCGGGGAGCTGTTTTTT. Its protein is CASSLVRRTGANTGELFF.

This chain joins TRBV7-9 and TRBJ2-2, with 10 bases aligning to TRBD2. V dropped 4 bases and J dropped 7; count of bases not matched to a gene: 6. Germline CDR1 and CDR2: SEHNR and FQNEAQ (reference sequence). The CDR3 loop spans 15 amino acids. This CDR3 reads CASSWSGGASGELFF. The CDR3 DNA reads TGTGCCAGCAGCTGGAGCGGGGGGGCCAGCGGGGAGCTGTTTTTT.

The rearrangement uses TRBV7-9 and TRBJ1-3; D remains unclear. Per germline, CDR1 SEHNR and CDR2 FQNEAQ (reference sequence). CDR3 length: 14 amino acids. Between the trimmed V and J ends, which lost 5 bases and 0 bases, there was a span of 8 bases. The CDR3 nucleotides read TGTGCCAGCAGCCAGAGCGCCTCTGGAAACACCATATATTTT. This gives the protein CASSQSASGNTIYF.

This chain uses TRBV4-3 with TRBJ2-2; possible D gene TRBD2, 6 bases. Germline V lookup: CDR1 LGHNA, CDR2 YSLEER. The V end was cut by 3 bases, the J end by 6 bases, with 11 bases between. CDR3 length equals 14 residues. This CDR3 reads CASSQTRLAGELFF. As DNA, the CDR3 is TGCGCCAGCAGCCAGACCCGACTAGCCGGGGAGCTGTTTTTT.

This CDR3 is CASSVGQGTTEAFF. The CDR3 DNA follows: TGTGCCAGCAGCGTGGGACAGGGGACCACTGAAGCTTTCTTT. This chain uses TRBV5-6 with TRBJ1-1; TRBD1 matches at 10 bases. Germline-derived CDR1 and CDR2 are SGHDT and YYEEEE. CDR3 size: 14 residues. V dropped 4 bases and J dropped 4; count of bases not matched to a gene: 4.

This sequence joins TRBV27 and TRBJ1-2; no reliable D call. This CDR3 comprises 13 residues. Trimming shortened V by 1 base and J by 8 bases, and 11 bases separated the two germline ends. The germline V gene encodes CDR1 MNHEY and CDR2 SMNVEV (reference sequence). This CDR3 is CASSLYNGAGYTF. The CDR3 bases are TGTGCCAGCAGTTTATATAATGGTGCGGGCTACACCTTC.

The rearrangement uses TRBV7-2 and TRBJ2-3, with D possibly matching TRBD1 (5 bases). V was trimmed by 5 bases and J by 2 bases, leaving 17 bases between them. Per the germline V gene, CDR1 is SGHTA and CDR2 is FQGNSA. The CDR3 extends over 16 amino acids. Written as DNA, the CDR3 is TGTGCCAGCAGCCCCCCAGGGTCGCGAAACACAGATACGCAGTATTTT. Translating it yields CASSPPGSRNTDTQYF.